One sample yielded the 10 T cell receptor beta chains listed below, sequenced in a study of CD4 and CD8 cells across lung adenocarcinoma regions. One entry per CDR3 protein, called by TCRdb with MiXCR from the PCR reads. The table has around 9,700 distinct CDR3 sequences, about 53% seen once. Sequenced: CD4+ T cells from the center of a lung tumor. The origin of the receptors is a male donor with lung adenocarcinoma. The CD4 and CD8 labels of this study may be unreliable.

Comment on this clonotype: The junction differs from germline at one of its ends, possibly a read error. The genes are TRBV9 and TRBJ2-5, with 8 bases identical to TRBD2. Per the germline V gene, CDR1 is SGDLS and CDR2 is YYNGEE. There are 15 residues in the CDR3. CDR3 nucleotide sequence: TGTGCCAGCGGGTTCGGGGGGGGGGAGAAAGATACCCAGTATTTC. Translated, it gives CASGFGGGEKDTQYF.

CDR3 amino acids: CASSLAAGANEQFF. CDR3 nucleotides: TGTGCCAGCAGCTTAGCGGCGGGAGCCAATGAGCAGTTCTTC. This chain links TRBV7-2 with TRBJ2-1; TRBD2 agrees at 7 bases. From germline, CDR1 is SGHTA and CDR2 FQGNSA. This CDR3 comprises 14 residues. V was clipped by 0 bases and J by 6 bases; unmatched bases: 2.

The V call is TRBV12-5, the J call TRBJ2-3; D may match TRBD1 or TRBD2 (5 bases each). With 6 bases removed from V and 4 bases from J, the gap between germline ends came to 14 bases. CDR1 is LGHNT, CDR2 FRNRAP, per germline. The CDR3 runs to 14 residues. The CDR3 region has the DNA TGTGCTAGTGGGGACCTCAGGGAGTCAGATACGCAGTATTTT. This gives the protein CASGDLRESDTQYF.

This clonotype has a handful of counts. The V gene is TRBV12-3 or TRBV12-4, the J gene TRBJ2-2; TRBD2 agrees at 12 bases. The trim removed 6 bases at V and 5 bases at J, leaving 7 bases unmatched. The CDR3 is made up of 16 amino acids. CDR3 nucleotides: TGTGCCAGCAGCTCCGGACTAGCGGGGTATACCGGGGAGCTGTTTTTT. Amino acid sequence: CASSSGLAGYTGELFF.

This sequence joins TRBV6-1 and TRBJ2-3; TRBD2 might be the D (6 bases). V dropped 6 bases and J dropped 12 bases, with 25 bases sitting between them. CDR1 and CDR2 from the germline V gene are MNHNS and SASEGT. The CDR3 loop spans 15 amino acids. CDR3 in amino acids: CASSLGVCGKNIQYF. CDR3 DNA: TGTGCCAGCAGCTTGGGGGTGTGCGGGAAGAACATTCAGTATTTT.

Concerning this clonotype itself: Relative to the germline gene, one junction end is altered; a read error may explain this. The gene calls are TRBV20-1 and TRBJ2-4, with 9 bases lining up with TRBD2. The CDR3 covers 16 residues. The germline gives CDR1 DFQATT, CDR2 SNEGSKA (reference sequence). CDR3 in DNA: TGCAGTGCCCGCGGGGGGGCGGGGAGAGCCAAAAATACGCAGTATTTC. Its translation is CSARGGAGRAKNTQYF.

The chain uses TRBV20-1 and TRBJ1-6, with a weak D call TRBD1 (5 bases). Germline CDR1 reads DFQATT; CDR2 reads SNEGSKA (reference sequence). V lost 0 bases and J lost 7, with 13 bases in between. The CDR3 runs 15 residues. The CDR3 loop is CSARDSSGRNSPLHF. CDR3 coding DNA: TGCAGTGCTAGAGATTCCTCAGGGAGGAATTCACCCCTCCACTTT.

CDR3 sequence: CASSKGGAFKETQFF. The CDR3 region has the DNA TGTGCCAGCAGTAAAGGGGGGGCTTTCAAGGAGACCCAGTTCTTC. The V gene is TRBV7-9, the J gene TRBJ2-1, with a tentative D call TRBD2 (7 bases). The V gene lost 6 bases and the J gene lost 13 bases, with 25 bases spanning the gap. Germline values: CDR1 SEHNR, CDR2 FQNEAQ (reference sequence). The CDR3 has 15 residues.

This clonotype is labeled as medium-sized (0.01 to 0.1%). This sequence joins TRBV25-1 and TRBJ2-2, with TRBD2 matching 8 bases. With 4 bases clipped from V and 2 bases from J, the junction kept 12 bases outside the gene matches. The CDR3 is made up of 18 amino acids. Per germline, CDR1 MGHDK and CDR2 SYGVNS. This chain's CDR3 is CASSVKSSGAFNTGELFF. The CDR3 nucleotides read TGTGCCAGCAGTGTGAAGAGTAGCGGGGCCTTTAACACCGGGGAGCTGTTTTTT.

The sample holds many counts of this clonotype. The chain links TRBV7-2 to TRBJ2-1; unclear D gene. The germline CDR1 and CDR2 sequences are SGHTA and FQGNSA. V was pared by 5 bases and J by 2 bases, with 13 bases between. CDR3 size: 15 residues. DNA for the CDR3: TGTGCCAGCAGCCCTTTGTATGGGGCCTACAATGAGCAGTTCTTC. This gives the protein CASSPLYGAYNEQFF.